One and the same sample provided the 22 T cell receptor beta chains below, sequenced in a study of OX40 agonist ivuxolimab in advanced cancers. The table came from immunoSEQ multiplex PCR; TCRdb's copy has only in-frame clones and leaves some out. The data contain about 66,000 clones, more than 60% of them singletons. Specimen: CD4+ or CD8+ T cells sorted from blood, collected in a trial of the OX40 agonist ivuxolimab. These receptors were taken from an adult with an advanced solid tumor such as melanoma, head and neck, liver or kidney cancer.

The V call is TRBV6-1, the J call TRBJ1-2; 7 nucleotides align to TRBD1. There are 13 residues in the CDR3. In germline, CDR1 is MNHNS, CDR2 SASEGT. V lost 9 bases, J lost 5 bases, and 9 bases stayed unmatched. The CDR3 bases are TGTGCCAGTGCTAGACAGGGCGGTTATGGCTACACCTTC. Protein: CASARQGGYGYTF.

The chain links TRBV5-4 to TRBJ1-3; D unresolved. This CDR3 has 14 residues. Trimming stripped 5 bases from V and 0 bases from J, with 9 bases between. Germline loops: CDR1 SGHNT, CDR2 YYREEE (reference sequence). This CDR3 is CASSPTNSGNTIYF. As DNA, the CDR3 is TGTGCCAGCAGTCCCACAAACTCTGGAAACACCATATATTTT.

The V call is TRBV6-4, the J call TRBJ2-7; D call uncertain. Trimming pared 2 bases from V and 3 bases from J, leaving 5 bases between. CDR3 length: 12 amino acids. The germline V gene encodes CDR1 MRHNA and CDR2 SNTAGT. CDR3 sequence: CASSDRSYEQYF. The CDR3 DNA is TGTGCCAGCAGTGACCGAAGCTACGAGCAGTACTTC.

This clone was observed a few times. V is TRBV2 and J is TRBJ1-5; D gene unclear. CDR3 size: 13 residues. Trimming pared 10 bases from V and 7 bases from J, leaving 17 bases between. Per the germline V gene, CDR1 is SNHLY and CDR2 is FYNNEI. The CDR3 DNA reads TGTGCCATCTCTAAGGGTTTTCGGCAGCCCCAGCATTTT. It translates to CAISKGFRQPQHF.

This clone was recorded only once. The chain couples TRBV11-1 to TRBJ1-3; D gene uncertain. Germline CDR1 is SGHAT and CDR2 is FQDESV (reference sequence). This CDR3 has 17 residues. The V end lost 5 bases, the J end lost 0 bases, and 17 bases lay between the germline ends. The CDR3 nucleotides are TGTGCCAGCAGCCAAGGGCAGGAACCACGCTCTGGAAACACCATATATTTT. This translates into CASSQGQEPRSGNTIYF.

This rearrangement joins TRBV30 to TRBJ2-7, with D possibly matching TRBD1 (6 bases). V shed 4 bases and J shed 5 bases, with 12 bases lying between them. CDR1 and CDR2 (germline): GTSNPN, SVGIG (reference sequence). The length of the CDR3 is 12 residues. The CDR3 nucleotides are TGTGCCTGGATCGGGTCAGGGGACGAGCAGTACTTC. This codes for CAWIGSGDEQYF.

This clone was recorded once. The chain is built from TRBV7-9 and TRBJ1-2; possible D gene TRBD1, 6 bases. Germline V CDR1 and CDR2: SEHNR, FQNEAQ (reference sequence). The ends were cut back, 5 bases at V and 5 bases at J, with 15 bases in the middle. This CDR3 is built from 14 residues. The CDR3, as DNA: TGTGCCAGCAGCCTGACAGGCTCGAGTTATGGCTACACCTTC. Its translation is CASSLTGSSYGYTF.

V gene TRBV28 combines with J gene TRBJ2-1, with D tentatively TRBD2 (5 bases). CDR1 is MDHEN, CDR2 SYDVKM, per germline. Trimming took 5 bases from V and 7 from J, leaving 15 bases between them. The CDR3 contains 14 residues. CDR3 coding DNA: TGTGCCAGCAGTCAGGTGCGGCGAGGGAATGAGCAGTTCTTC. Translation: CASSQVRRGNEQFF.

The V and J genes are TRBV7-3 and TRBJ2-3; 7 positions agree with TRBD1. The V gene end was trimmed by 2 bases and the J gene end by 0 bases; junction bases not matched to a gene: 11. Germline V gives CDR1 SGHTA, CDR2 FQGTGA. There are 18 residues in the CDR3. The CDR3 is CASSLGYKGAASTDTQYF. CDR3 sequence (DNA): TGTGCCAGCAGCTTAGGGTATAAGGGGGCGGCTAGCACAGATACGCAGTATTTT.

V gene TRBV2 combines with J gene TRBJ1-5, with no clear D. V dropped 0 bases and J dropped 2 bases, with 14 bases sitting between them. Germline CDR1 SNHLY, CDR2 FYNNEI. This CDR3 is built from 17 residues. DNA of the CDR3: TGTGCCAGCAGTGAAGCGTACGGGCGAGAAGGCAATCAGCCCCAGCATTTT. Translated: CASSEAYGREGNQPQHF. Drawing the rest from reference TRBV2 and TRBJ1-5, the complete variable domain is EPEVTQTPSHQVTQMGQEVILRCVPISNHLYFYWYRQILGQKVEFLVSFYNNEISEKSEIFDDQFSVERPDGSNFTLKIRSTKLEDSAMYFCASSEAYGREGNQPQHFGDGTRLSIL.

This chain links TRBV10-3 with TRBJ2-3, with D possibly TRBD2 on 6 matching bases. This CDR3 region has 13 residues. Trimming left V 10 bases short and J 2 bases short, with 13 bases between. Germline CDR1 reads ENHRY; CDR2 reads SYGVKD. CDR3 DNA: TGTGCCACCATTAGCGGACCCACAGATACGCAGTATTTT. Residues: CATISGPTDTQYF.

The chain employs TRBV6-6 and TRBJ2-1; 7 bases map to TRBD1. The CDR3 is 14 amino acids. Trimming took 4 bases from V and 6 from J; bases not matched to a gene: 6. Germline V gives CDR1 MNHNY, CDR2 SVGAGI (reference sequence). The CDR3 reads CASSWSGQLNEQFF. The CDR3 coding sequence is TGTGCCAGCAGTTGGTCGGGACAGCTCAATGAGCAGTTCTTC.

The rearrangement joins TRBV18 to TRBJ1-5; no clear D gene. The CDR3 sequence is 13 residues long. Trimming stripped 3 bases from V and 4 bases from J, with 7 bases between. Germline V lookup: CDR1 KGHSH, CDR2 LQKENI. CDR3 nucleotide sequence: TGTGCCAGCTCACCGGACGTTAATCAGCCCCAGCATTTT. It yields the protein CASSPDVNQPQHF.

V gene TRBV28 combines with J gene TRBJ2-3; TRBD1 matches at 8 bases. This CDR3 is 15 amino acids long. V lost 10 bases, J lost 1 base, and 10 bases stayed unmatched. CDR1 is MDHEN, CDR2 SYDVKM, per germline. In DNA, the CDR3 is TGTGCCACCACCGAGACAGGGGTCGGCACAGATACGCAGTATTTT. It encodes CATTETGVGTDTQYF.

The V gene is TRBV7-9, the J gene TRBJ2-1; D gene uncertain. Germline V gives CDR1 SEHNR, CDR2 FQNEAQ (reference sequence). V lost 1 base and J 5 bases, leaving 3 bases between the germline ends. The CDR3 extends over 12 amino acids. The CDR3 DNA sequence: TGTGCCAGCAGCTTAGGGGACAATGAGCAGTTCTTC. It is translated as CASSLGDNEQFF.

This clone was counted only a few times. The V call is TRBV6-5, the J call TRBJ2-2; D remains unclear. Germline-derived CDR1 and CDR2 are MNHEY and SVGAGI. Between the trimmed V and J ends, which lost 7 bases and 1 base, there was a span of 7 bases. This CDR3 spans 13 amino acids. This CDR3 is CASMGQNTGELFF. Written as DNA, the CDR3 is TGTGCCAGCATGGGTCAGAACACCGGGGAGCTGTTTTTT.

The rearrangement links TRBV2 to TRBJ1-2, with TRBD1 matching over 7 bases. CDR1 is SNHLY and CDR2 is FYNNEI in the germline V gene. V was clipped by 8 bases and J by 6 bases; unmatched bases: 9. The CDR3 is 13 amino acids. The CDR3 here is CASSGGGSNGYTF. The CDR3 DNA reads as TGTGCCAGCTCGGGAGGGGGCTCGAATGGCTACACCTTC.

The chain has TRBV19 and TRBJ1-2; a possible D gene is TRBD1 (5 bases). This CDR3 spans 14 amino acids. Germline V CDR1 and CDR2: LNHDA, SQIVND (reference sequence). V shed 5 bases and J shed 6 bases, with 16 bases lying between them. The CDR3 DNA sequence: TGTGCCAGTAGTTCAGGGTTCGGTTGGAATGGCTACACCTTC. Residues: CASSSGFGWNGYTF. The full variable domain, rest sourced from reference TRBV19 and TRBJ1-2, is DGGITQSPKYLFRKEGQNVTLSCEQNLNHDAMYWYRQDPGQGLRLIYYSQIVNDFQKGDIAEGYSVSREKKESFPLTVTSAQKNPTAFYLCASSSGFGWNGYTFGSGTRLTVV.

V gene TRBV6-4 combines with J gene TRBJ2-3, with 10 bases lining up with TRBD2. Germline V CDR1 and CDR2: MRHNA, SNTAGT. The J segment lost 4 bases and the V segment lost 5 bases, leaving 6 bases of the junction unmatched. This CDR3 is 15 amino acids long. Here the CDR3 DNA reads TGTGCCAGCAGTACTAGCGGGGTAGGAGCAGATACGCAGTATTTT. Protein sequence: CASSTSGVGADTQYF.

The CDR3: CASSPGASGYNEQFF. The CDR3 nucleotides read TGCGCCAGCAGCCCGGGGGCTAGCGGCTACAATGAGCAGTTCTTC. The genes are TRBV5-1 and TRBJ2-1; a possible D gene is TRBD2 (7 bases). V was pared by 4 bases and J by 3 bases, with 14 bases between. Germline values: CDR1 SGHRS, CDR2 YFSETQ. CDR3 size: 15 residues.

The chain carries TRBV2 and TRBJ1-1; D ambiguous. The CDR3 covers 13 residues. CDR1 and CDR2 (germline): SNHLY, FYNNEI. Trimming left V 3 bases short and J 1 base short, with 6 bases between. The CDR3 is CASSDQENTEAFF. CDR3 sequence (DNA): TGTGCCAGCAGTGATCAGGAGAACACTGAAGCTTTCTTT. Variable domain in full (rest from reference TRBV2 and TRBJ1-1): EPEVTQTPSHQVTQMGQEVILRCVPISNHLYFYWYRQILGQKVEFLVSFYNNEISEKSEIFDDQFSVERPDGSNFTLKIRSTKLEDSAMYFCASSDQENTEAFFGQGTRLTVV.

The chain links TRBV29-1 to TRBJ2-2; tentative D call: TRBD1 (5 bases). Looked up from germline, CDR1 is SQVTM and CDR2 is ANQGSEA. CDR3 length: 13 residues. Trimming left V 2 bases short and J 7 bases short, with 11 bases between. CDR3 nucleotide sequence: TGCAGCGTTGAACTGGTGACAGACGGGGAGCTGTTTTTT. This gives the protein CSVELVTDGELFF.